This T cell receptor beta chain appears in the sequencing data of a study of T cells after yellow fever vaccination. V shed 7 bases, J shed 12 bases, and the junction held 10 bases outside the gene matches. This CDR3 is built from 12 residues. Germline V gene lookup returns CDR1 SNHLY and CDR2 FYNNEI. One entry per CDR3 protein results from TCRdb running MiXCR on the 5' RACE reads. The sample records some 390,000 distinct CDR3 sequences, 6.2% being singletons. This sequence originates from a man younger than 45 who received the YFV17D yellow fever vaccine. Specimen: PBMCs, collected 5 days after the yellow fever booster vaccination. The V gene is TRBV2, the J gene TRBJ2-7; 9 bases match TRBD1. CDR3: CASNPDRGHLYF. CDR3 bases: TGTGCCAGCAATCCGGACAGGGGACATCTGTACTTC.